These 10 T cell receptor beta chains originate from one sample sequenced in a study of T cells in Graves' hyperthyroidism and ophthalmopathy. Researchers amplified the TCR beta CDR3 regions from RNA transcripts. Researchers ran a first-round RT-PCR on the TCR CDR3 using the HTBI primer set. MiXCR, run by TCRdb on the multiplex PCR reads, gives a single entry per CDR3 protein. Among more than 300,000 distinct CDR3 sequences listed, approximately 17% were seen once. The source material was blood. The receptors come from a woman in her 30s with Graves' hyperthyroidism that later progressed to Graves' ophthalmopathy.

The V call is TRBV2, the J call TRBJ2-3; TRBD2 matches 11 bases. With 4 bases clipped from V and 3 bases from J, the junction kept 3 bases outside the gene matches. Germline V CDR1 and CDR2: SNHLY, FYNNEI. CDR3 size: 15 residues. The CDR3 protein is CASSATSGSTDTQYF. DNA of the CDR3: TGTGCCAGCAGTGCCACTAGCGGGAGTACAGATACGCAGTATTTT.

Ten or more counts support this clonotype. The V and J genes are TRBV13 and TRBJ2-3; D uncertain. The CDR3 is 13 residues long. Germline V gene data show CDR1 as PRHDT and CDR2 as FYEKMQ (reference sequence). Trimming stripped 5 bases from V and 0 bases from J, with 6 bases between. The CDR3 here is CASSPNSTDTQYF. The CDR3 nucleotides are TGTGCCAGCAGCCCGAACAGCACAGATACGCAGTATTTT. Variable domain in full (rest from reference TRBV13 and TRBJ2-3): AAGVIQSPRHLIKEKRETATLKCYPIPRHDTVYWYQQGPGQDPQFLISFYEKMQSDKGSIPDRFSAQQFSDYHSELNMSSLELGDSALYFCASSPNSTDTQYFGPGTRLTVL.

There are many counts of this clonotype. The chain links TRBV18 to TRBJ2-1; TRBD2 matches 11 bases. V shed 3 bases and J 6 bases; nucleotides not matched to a gene: 4. This CDR3 comprises 15 residues. Germline CDR1 and CDR2: KGHSH and LQKENI. The CDR3 protein is CASSPRLAGGNEQFF. The CDR3 nucleotides are TGTGCCAGCTCACCCAGGCTAGCGGGGGGCAATGAGCAGTTCTTC.

This clonotype has ten or more counts. The V call is TRBV24-1, the J call TRBJ2-1; TRBD2 matches at 7 bases. Germline V gene data show CDR1 as KGHDR and CDR2 as SFDVKD. V shed 0 bases and J 10 bases; nucleotides not matched to a gene: 2. The length of the CDR3 is 13 residues. CDR3 protein: CATSDLRAGEQFF. The CDR3, as DNA: TGTGCCACCAGTGATTTGAGAGCGGGGGAGCAGTTCTTC.

This clonotype showed up many times. The CDR3 protein is CASSVTGKGNYGYTF. The CDR3 DNA is TGTGCCAGCAGCGTTACAGGGAAGGGGAACTATGGCTACACCTTC. This chain joins TRBV27 and TRBJ1-2, with a tentative D call TRBD1 (6 bases). This CDR3 comprises 15 residues. Germline CDR1 reads MNHEY; CDR2 reads SMNVEV (reference sequence). Deletions cut 6 bases from V and 2 bases from J, with 16 bases between.

This clonotype has ten or more counts. The chain combines TRBV6-2 or TRBV6-3 with TRBJ2-2, with no clear D. This CDR3 has 11 amino acids. The germline V gene has CDR1 MNHEY and CDR2 SVGEGT. Between the trimmed V and J ends, which lost 10 bases and 6 bases, there was a span of 9 bases. Here the CDR3 DNA reads TGTGCCACCAGACTGCCCGGGGAGCTGTTTTTT. This sequence encodes CATRLPGELFF.

The chain links TRBV6-1 to TRBJ1-2; 9 bases fit TRBD1. Trimming took 6 bases from V and 8 from J; bases not matched to a gene: 16. Germline V lookup: CDR1 MNHNS, CDR2 SASEGT. CDR3 length: 16 amino acids. The CDR3 protein is CASSPRTQQGARGYTF. Written as DNA, the CDR3 is TGTGCCAGCAGCCCAAGAACACAACAGGGGGCTCGGGGCTACACCTTC.

At least ten counts were recorded for this clonotype. The chain is built from TRBV28 and TRBJ1-3, with TRBD1 identical over 9 bases. Germline CDR1 is MDHEN and CDR2 is SYDVKM. Trimming at V came to 5 bases and at J to 0 bases, leaving 5 bases not matched to a gene. CDR3 length equals 16 residues. The CDR3 DNA reads as TGTGCCAGCAGTCTCACGGGACAGGGCTCTGGAAACACCATATATTTT. Amino acid sequence: CASSLTGQGSGNTIYF.

Comment on this clonotype: A much larger clone lies a single base off, so this may be a read error. The rearrangement uses TRBV10-3 and TRBJ1-2; D might be TRBD1 (6 bases). Germline V CDR1 and CDR2: ENHRY, SYGVKD. This CDR3 is built from 16 residues. For the CDR3, the DNA is TGTGCCATCAGTGATCCCCAGGACAGTTTGAACTATGGCTACATCTTC. It is translated as CAISDPQDSLNYGYIF.

This clonotype was seen at least ten times. V is TRBV27 and J is TRBJ2-2; 13 bases align to TRBD2. The V gene's germline CDR1 is MNHEY and CDR2 SMNVEV (reference sequence). CDR3 size: 16 residues. V was pared by 5 bases and J by 4 bases, with 4 bases of the junction left unmatched. CDR3 in DNA: TGTGCCAGCAGTCCCGGGACTAGCGGGGTCACCGGGGAGCTGTTTTTT. As protein: CASSPGTSGVTGELFF.